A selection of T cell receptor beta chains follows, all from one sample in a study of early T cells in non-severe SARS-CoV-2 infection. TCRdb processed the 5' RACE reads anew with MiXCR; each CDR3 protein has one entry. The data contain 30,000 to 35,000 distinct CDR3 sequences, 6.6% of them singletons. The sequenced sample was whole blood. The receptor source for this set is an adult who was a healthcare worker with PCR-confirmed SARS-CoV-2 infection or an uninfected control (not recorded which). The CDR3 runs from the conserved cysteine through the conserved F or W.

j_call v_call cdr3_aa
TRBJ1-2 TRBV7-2 CASSLGVGNYGYTF
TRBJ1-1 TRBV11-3 CASSLGRGTEAFF
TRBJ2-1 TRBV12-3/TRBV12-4 CASSPSGTRAEWQFF
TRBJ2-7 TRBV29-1 CSAKDRAGSEQYF
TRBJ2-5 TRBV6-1 CASSAEFQETQYF
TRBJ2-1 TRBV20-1 CSAINGRTRMGIGYNEQFF
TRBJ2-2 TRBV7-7 CASSPRAAGNGELFF
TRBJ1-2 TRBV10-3 CAISESEAGWYGYTF
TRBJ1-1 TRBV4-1 CASSHALQGANTEAFF
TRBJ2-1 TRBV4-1 CASSQDALLARSSYNEQFF
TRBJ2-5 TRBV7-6 CASSLEAGGETQYF
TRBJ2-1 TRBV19 CASRNAGSSYNEQFF
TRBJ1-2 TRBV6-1 CASSRESRGANYGYTF
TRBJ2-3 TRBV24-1 CATSVGTGGTDTQYF
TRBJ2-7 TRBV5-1 CASSRAPGSPAGEQYF
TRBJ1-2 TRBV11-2 CASSFLDRAAF
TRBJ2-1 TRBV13 CASSSSSGRAGEQFF
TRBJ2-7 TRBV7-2 CASSRTGLYEQYF
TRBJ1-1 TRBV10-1 CASRNREATEAFF
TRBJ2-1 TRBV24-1 CATSDPRAEQFF
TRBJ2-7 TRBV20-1 CSALPGLAVYEQYF
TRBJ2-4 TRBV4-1 CASSQDQREGRGINIQYF
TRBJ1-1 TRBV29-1 CSVDRTGGAEAFF
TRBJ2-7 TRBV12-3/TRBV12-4 CASSNVGGRYEQYF
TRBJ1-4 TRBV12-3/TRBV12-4 CASIPGGTTNEKLFF
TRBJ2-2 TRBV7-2 CASSPNRGRNTGELFF
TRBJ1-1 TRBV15 CATSSRTGGAEAFF
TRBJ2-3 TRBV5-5 CASNSPSDTDTQYF
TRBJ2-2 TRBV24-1 CATSDRYRGPNTGELFF
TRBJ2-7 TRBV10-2 CASSKPGYEQYF
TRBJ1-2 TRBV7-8 CASRTTGEVDYTF
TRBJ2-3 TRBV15 CATSVRKYTDTQYF
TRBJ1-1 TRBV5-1 CASSLAGDDTEAFF
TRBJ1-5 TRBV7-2 CASSLSRDDQPQHF
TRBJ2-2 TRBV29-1 CSVERQANTGELFF
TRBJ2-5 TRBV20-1 CSASYPGGRRYF
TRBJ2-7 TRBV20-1 CSASRSGRAYEQYF
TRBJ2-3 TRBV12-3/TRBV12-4 CASTPEDGSTDTQYF
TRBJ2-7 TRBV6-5 CASSYGPAGVPRPTYYEQYF
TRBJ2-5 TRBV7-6 CASSLGGLIETQYF
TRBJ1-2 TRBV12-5 CASGRDSYGYTF
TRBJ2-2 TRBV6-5 CATAEGTGELFF
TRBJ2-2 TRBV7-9 CASSWGQGETGELFF
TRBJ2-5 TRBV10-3 CAIRPFEGHETQYF
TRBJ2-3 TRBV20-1 CSARRGTSGSTDTQYF
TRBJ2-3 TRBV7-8 CASSFTSGRTDTQYF
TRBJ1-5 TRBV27 CASSPRGGRGNQPQHF
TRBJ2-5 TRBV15 CATSILVEETQYF
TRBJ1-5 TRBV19 CASSISADSNQPQHF
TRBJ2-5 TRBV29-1 CSVHRGQSQTQYF
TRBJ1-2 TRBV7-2 CASSLPQGAMRGYTF
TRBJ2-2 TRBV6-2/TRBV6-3 CASREREIAGELFF
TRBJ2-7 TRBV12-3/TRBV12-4 CASSINLPPSYEQYF
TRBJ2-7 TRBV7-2 CASSLYSAYEQYF
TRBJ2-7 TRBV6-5 CASSGGGTYEQYF
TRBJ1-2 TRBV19 CASGEQGYYGYTF
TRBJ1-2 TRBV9 CASSVGGFWGNNYGYTF
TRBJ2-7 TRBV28 CASSYSLGGAREQYF
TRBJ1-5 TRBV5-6 CASSLYRGDQPQHF
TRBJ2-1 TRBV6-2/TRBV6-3 CASSSGTPGYNEQFF